The subject of this entry is one TCR beta chain. Its target is not known. Method: immunoSEQ multiplex PCR; TCRdb's copy keeps in-frame clones and lacks some. Of some 18,000 clones listed, 83% are singletons. This specimen belongs to a study of T cells in localized non-small cell lung cancer. Overall study results and limits: Since sequencing was restricted to only one region of the tumor, intratumor heterogeneity remains a possibility. The study detected a median approximately 57 of the top 100 tumor clones in adjacent lung.

The CDR3 length is 14 residues. With 1 base removed from V and 6 bases from J, the gap between germline ends came to 13 bases. In germline, CDR1 is LGHNA, CDR2 YSLEER. The chain employs TRBV4-3 and TRBJ2-7, with D tentatively TRBD2 (6 bases). This receptor was identified in a man aged 35 to 69 with stage I lung adenocarcinoma. The source material was peripheral blood, sampled before any cancer treatment. CDR3 sequence reads: CASSQGLEKGEQYF. CDR3 DNA: TGCGCCAGCAGCCAAGGACTAGAAAAGGGCGAGCAGTACTTC.